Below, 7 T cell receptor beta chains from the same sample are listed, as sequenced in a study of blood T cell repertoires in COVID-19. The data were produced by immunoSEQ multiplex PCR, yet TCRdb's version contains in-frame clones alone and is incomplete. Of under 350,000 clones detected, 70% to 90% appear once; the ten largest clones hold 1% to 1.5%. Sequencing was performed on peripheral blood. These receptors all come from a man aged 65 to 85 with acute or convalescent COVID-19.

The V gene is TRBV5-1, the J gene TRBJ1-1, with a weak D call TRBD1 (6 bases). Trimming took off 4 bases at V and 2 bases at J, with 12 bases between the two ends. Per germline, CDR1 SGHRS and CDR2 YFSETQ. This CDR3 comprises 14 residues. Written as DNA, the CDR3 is TGCGCCAGCAGCACCGGACAGCCTAACACTGAAGCTTTCTTT. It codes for CASSTGQPNTEAFF.

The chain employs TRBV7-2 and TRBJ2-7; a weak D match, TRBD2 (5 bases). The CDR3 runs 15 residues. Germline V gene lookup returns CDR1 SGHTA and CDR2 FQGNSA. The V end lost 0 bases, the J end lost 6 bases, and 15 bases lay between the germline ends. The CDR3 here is CASSLAPGRGSEQYF. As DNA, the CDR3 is TGTGCCAGCAGCTTAGCGCCAGGACGGGGAAGCGAGCAGTACTTC.

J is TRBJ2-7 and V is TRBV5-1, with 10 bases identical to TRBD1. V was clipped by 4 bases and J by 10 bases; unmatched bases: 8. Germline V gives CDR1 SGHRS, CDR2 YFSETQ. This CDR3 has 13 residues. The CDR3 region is CASSLGQGGFQYF. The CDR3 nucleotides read TGCGCCAGCAGCCTAGGACAGGGGGGTTTTCAGTACTTC.

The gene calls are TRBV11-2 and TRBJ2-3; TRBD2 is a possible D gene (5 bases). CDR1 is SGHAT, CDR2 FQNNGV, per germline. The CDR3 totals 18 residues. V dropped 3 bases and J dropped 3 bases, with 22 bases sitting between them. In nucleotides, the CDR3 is TGTGCCAGCAGCTTTTCGCCCTATCGGGGAGAAGGGACAGATACGCAGTATTTT. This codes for CASSFSPYRGEGTDTQYF.

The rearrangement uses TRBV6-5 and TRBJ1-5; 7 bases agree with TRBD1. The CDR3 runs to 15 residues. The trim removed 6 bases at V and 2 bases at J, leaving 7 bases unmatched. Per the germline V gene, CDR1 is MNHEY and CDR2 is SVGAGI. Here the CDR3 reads CASRPLTGGNQPQHF. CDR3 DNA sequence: TGTGCCAGCAGACCCCTAACAGGGGGCAATCAGCCCCAGCATTTT.

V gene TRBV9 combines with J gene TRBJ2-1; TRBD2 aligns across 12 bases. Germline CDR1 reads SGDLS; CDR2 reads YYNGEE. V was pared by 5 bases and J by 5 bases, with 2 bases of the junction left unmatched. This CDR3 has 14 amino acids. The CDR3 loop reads CASSRTSGNNEQFF. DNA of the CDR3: TGTGCCAGCAGTAGGACTAGCGGGAACAATGAGCAGTTCTTC.

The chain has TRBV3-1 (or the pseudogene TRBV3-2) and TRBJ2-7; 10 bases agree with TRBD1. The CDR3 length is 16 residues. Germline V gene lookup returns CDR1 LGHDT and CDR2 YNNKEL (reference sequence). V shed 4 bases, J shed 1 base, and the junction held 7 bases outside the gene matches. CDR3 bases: TGTGCCAGCAGCCTCGGGACAGGGGCACTTTCCTACGAGCAGTACTTC. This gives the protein CASSLGTGALSYEQYF.